Sequencing of this T cell receptor beta chain was carried out in a study of T cell changes during pregnancy in multiple sclerosis. Repertoires were generated with immunoSEQ multiplex PCR, while TCRdb's copy carries only in-frame clones and drops some. The table shows about 84,000 clones, with around 93% occurring only once. The CDR3 contains 14 residues. Trimming took off 5 bases at V and 7 bases at J, with 14 bases between the two ends. The clonotype was recovered from a female donor with multiple sclerosis, enrolled in a pregnancy study. The genes are TRBV23-1 and TRBJ1-4; the D is unclear. TRBV23-1 is an ORF, and what it does is uncertain. This material consisted of peripheral blood, taken in the third trimester of pregnancy. CDR3 DNA: TGCGCCAGCAGTGTGAGGATCCGGCGTGAAAAACTGTTTTTT. The encoded protein is CASSVRIRREKLFF.